This T cell receptor beta chain was sequenced for a study of shared clonotypes between healthy human individuals (dated by TCRdb to about 2020). Broadly, across the study: Three men and two women, aged 18 to 49 years, made up the cohort. For each donor, three plates each were used for CD4 naive and CD4 memory, two plates were used for CD8 naive, and one plate was used for CD8 memory. Per donor, leukapheresis produced somewhere between about 0.9 and 10 billion PBMCs. Different laboratories and diverse techniques were used to prepare libraries and sequence TCR repertoires, to increase sequencing depth and limit assay-specific biases. The study deeply sequenced blood TCR repertoires of five healthy adults to estimate repertoire size and the extent of clonotype sharing between individuals. The paper's findings and limits, for the study overall: Only blood was sampled, and tissue TCR repertoires likely differ from those in blood. Naive subsets generally had larger estimated clonotype richness than memory subsets. Sharing across a few donors was observed for about 5% of naive CD4, about 3.2% of naive CD8, 2% to 2.5% of memory CD4, and less than 0.45% of memory CD8 clonotypes. Higher generation probabilities were observed for clonotypes shared by all four sorted-subset donors than for non-shared clonotypes. Rarefaction of sorted-subset datasets indicated incomplete sequencing despite the large sequencing depth. Because the study included only a small number of donors, the genetic and exposure-history diversity represented was limited. Pairwise subsampling led to the expectation that sequencing depth would affect the degree of clonotype sharing among donors.

Donors were healthy HIV-negative adults with no recently reported acute infections or vaccinations. Every donor was a Caucasian adult residing in Nashville, Tennessee, USA. CD4+ T cells were enriched by magnetic negative selection, after which naive cells were positively selected on CD45RA and the negative fraction was taken as the memory subset. After blood collection by leukapheresis, PBMCs were isolated using Ficoll-Histopaque density gradient centrifugation and then cryopreserved in the vapor phase of liquid nitrogen. Analytical flow cytometry was used to check the purity and quantity of each magnetically sorted T cell population. From each sorted fraction, genomic DNA was isolated and quantified by UV absorbance on a Nanodrop 2000c. Using the deep immunoSEQ assay, TCR CDR3 regions were amplified from genomic DNA by multiplex PCR. Extracted genomic DNA from each cell subset was spread evenly across all wells of several immunoSEQ 96-well plates, with each plate serving as a replicate. Each replicate PCR for sorted subsets received roughly 200 ng genomic DNA, equal to about 30,000 T cell genomes. Purified libraries were measured with a Qubit 3.0 fluorometer, size-checked on a Bioanalyzer 2100, and measured again with the KAPA Library Quantification kit. A separate single-read 150-cycle Illumina NextSeq 550 flow cell was used to sequence each immunoSEQ 96-well plate. The paper's data handling went like this. Because only junctional sequences without quality scores were contained in the immunoSEQ output, filtering matching that applied to full-length reads could not be performed. Sequences were annotated with PyIR, a Python wrapper for IgBLAST v1.9, and V/J genes and CDR3 were assigned using IMGT germline references. Reads were removed for weak V/J assignments (E-value above 1e-6), missing CDR3, stop codons, out-of-frame junctions, or ambiguous translated residues. V3J clonotypes were defined as sequences sharing an identical inferred V gene, J gene, and CDR3 amino acid sequence. To compute the percentage overlap between repertoires, the number of shared unique clonotypes was divided by the size of the smaller repertoire. RTK rarefaction, the Chao1 estimator, and Recon v2.1 estimates of unobserved clonotypes were used to assess repertoire richness. For all TCRbeta clonotypes obtained by the gDNA method from a few donors, generation probabilities were computed with OLGA. TCRdb took this table from immuneACCESS and kept in-frame rearrangements with V and J called. Such tables lack part of the clones; where checked against another copy, unresolved V genes explain under half of the gap, and the rest is unexplained. The DNA was the basis for D and trimming; V, J and clone size are from that table. The sample table holds approximately 530,000 clones, of which approximately 95% were seen once. The leading ten clones occupy about 0.059% of the sample.

With regard to this clone: Its recognized antigen is unknown. Nothing much larger sits one base from this clone, and base qualities are not available.

Sequencing was performed on naive CD4+ T cells sorted from blood. Explained via the paper, the cell subset or site label denotes: CD45RA+ positively selected. This TCR derives from a woman younger than 45 in good health.

The CDR3 region: CASSRLEVRQPQHF. The DNA sequence follows: TGTGCCAGCAGCCGGCTTGAGGTCAGGCAGCCCCAGCATTTT. The rearranged chain carries TRBV28 and TRBJ1-5; the D gene assignment is ambiguous. There are 14 amino acids in the CDR3, from cysteine to phenylalanine inclusive. Only the CDR3 region is kept as DNA, spanning 42 bases read in frame from base 1. V gives up 6 bases and J gives up 7 bases, and the segment between their germline ends measures 16 bases. Via the germline V gene, CDR1 is MDHEN and CDR2 SYDVKM.